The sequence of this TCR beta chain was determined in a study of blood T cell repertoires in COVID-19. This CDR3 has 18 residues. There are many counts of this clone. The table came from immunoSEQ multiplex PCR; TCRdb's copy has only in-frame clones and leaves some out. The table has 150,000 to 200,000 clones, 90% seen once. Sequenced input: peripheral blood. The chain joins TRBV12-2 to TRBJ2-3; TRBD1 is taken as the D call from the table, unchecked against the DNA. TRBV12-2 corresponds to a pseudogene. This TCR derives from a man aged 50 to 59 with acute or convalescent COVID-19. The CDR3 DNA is TGTGCAAGTCCATTTGGCGGTCCAGGACAGGGGGCCAGAGATACGCAGTATTTT. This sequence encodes CASPFGGPGQGARDTQYF.